The 15 T cell receptor beta chains in this list originate from one sample, sequenced in a study of T cell responses to AZD1222 COVID-19 vaccine. The table came from immunoSEQ multiplex PCR; TCRdb's copy has only in-frame clones and leaves some out. The repertoire holds about 140,000 clones, with around nine tenths as singletons. Sequenced material: peripheral blood, taken on day 0 of AZD1222 vaccination. The receptors come from an adult in good health.

This chain links TRBV7-9 with TRBJ1-1; 9 bases fit TRBD1. Germline CDR1 reads SEHNR; CDR2 reads FQNEAQ (reference sequence). V was pared by 6 bases and J by 0 bases, with 11 bases of the junction left unmatched. The CDR3 runs 17 residues. The CDR3 protein is CASRLPLGQGMNTEAFF. The CDR3 bases are TGTGCCAGCAGGTTACCCCTCGGACAGGGGATGAACACTGAAGCTTTCTTT.

This rearrangement joins TRBV5-1 to TRBJ2-3, with D tentatively TRBD2 (5 bases). V lost 0 bases and J lost 1, with 9 bases in between. The germline V gene has CDR1 SGHRS and CDR2 YFSETQ. This CDR3 is 15 amino acids long. The CDR3 spells CASSLDGSGTDTQYF. The CDR3, as DNA: TGCGCCAGCAGCTTGGATGGTAGCGGCACAGATACGCAGTATTTT. The whole variable domain, remainder taken from reference TRBV5-1 and TRBJ2-3, is KAGVTQTPRYLIKTRGQQVTLSCSPISGHRSVSWYQQTPGQGLQFLFEYFSETQRNKGNFPGRFSGRQFSNSRSEMNVSTLELGDSALYLCASSLDGSGTDTQYFGPGTRLTVL.

The chain recombines TRBV19 with TRBJ2-7, with D uncertain. Trimming left V 9 bases short and J 2 bases short, with 14 bases between. Per germline, CDR1 LNHDA and CDR2 SQIVND (reference sequence). CDR3 size: 13 residues. The CDR3 region has the DNA TGTGCCAGCCCGTTATCCGAAGCCTACGAGCAGTACTTC. It is translated as CASPLSEAYEQYF.

The V call is TRBV11-3, the J call TRBJ1-1; D gene ambiguous. The CDR3 spans 13 residues. V lost 1 base and J 0 bases, leaving 3 bases between the germline ends. Germline CDR1 SGHNT, CDR2 YENEEA. CDR3 sequence (DNA): TGTGCCAGCAGCTTAGTTCTGAACACTGAAGCTTTCTTT. Translated: CASSLVLNTEAFF.

V usage is TRBV7-8 and J usage is TRBJ2-1, with D perhaps TRBD2 (5 bases). The CDR3 runs to 16 residues. Trimming removed 2 bases from V and 2 bases from J, with 13 bases in between. The germline gives CDR1 SGHVS, CDR2 FQNEAQ. In DNA form, the CDR3 reads TGTGCCAGCAGCTTAAAGGCGGGTCAGCCCTACAATGAGCAGTTCTTC. Translating gives CASSLKAGQPYNEQFF.

The chain joins TRBV19 to TRBJ2-5, with no clear D. The CDR3 covers 15 residues. The V gene's germline CDR1 is LNHDA and CDR2 SQIVND (reference sequence). Trimming shortened V by 2 bases and J by 5 bases, and 15 bases separated the two germline ends. The CDR3 DNA is TGTGCCAGTAGTATAAACGGAGCCCCAATCGAGACCCAGTACTTC. Its protein is CASSINGAPIETQYF. Together with reference TRBV19 and TRBJ2-5, the CDR3 gives the full variable domain: DGGITQSPKYLFRKEGQNVTLSCEQNLNHDAMYWYRQDPGQGLRLIYYSQIVNDFQKGDIAEGYSVSREKKESFPLTVTSAQKNPTAFYLCASSINGAPIETQYFGPGTRLLVL.

The chain recombines TRBV28 with TRBJ2-1, with no clear D. The length of the CDR3 is 11 residues. V was shortened by 6 bases and J by 7 bases, with 7 bases between the two germline ends. CDR1 is MDHEN, CDR2 SYDVKM, per germline. The CDR3 here is CASRLENEQFF. The CDR3, as DNA: TGTGCCAGCAGGTTAGAAAATGAGCAGTTCTTC.

V gene TRBV2 combines with J gene TRBJ2-2; D is unresolved. The V end lost 2 bases, the J end lost 4 bases, and 5 bases lay between the germline ends. Germline CDR1 SNHLY, CDR2 FYNNEI. This CDR3 comprises 13 residues. CDR3 region: CASSERVTGELFF. The CDR3 DNA reads TGTGCCAGCAGTGAAAGGGTCACCGGGGAGCTGTTTTTT.

The chain links TRBV24-1 to TRBJ2-3; TRBD1 is a possible D gene (6 bases). The V end lost 7 bases, the J end lost 4 bases, and 11 bases lay between the germline ends. This CDR3 is 13 amino acids long. From germline, CDR1 is KGHDR and CDR2 SFDVKD. CDR3 DNA: TGTGCCACCAGGAGGGACATGTCAGATACGCAGTATTTT. Its translation is CATRRDMSDTQYF.

The chain links TRBV5-1 to TRBJ2-7; D is ambiguous. Trimming left V 4 bases short and J 1 base short, with 12 bases between. Germline V lookup: CDR1 SGHRS, CDR2 YFSETQ. The CDR3 totals 14 residues. The CDR3, as DNA: TGCGCCAGCAGCCTAGGCCGCGCTTCCTACGAGCAGTACTTC. Its protein product is CASSLGRASYEQYF.

J is TRBJ1-5 and V is TRBV7-2; TRBD1 matches at 8 bases. V lost 1 base to trimming and J lost 4 bases; unmatched junction nucleotides: 3. CDR1 SGHTA and CDR2 FQGNSA come from the germline V gene. This CDR3 comprises 15 residues. The DNA for the CDR3 is TGTGCCAGCAGCTTAGGGACAGGGCGGAATCAGCCCCAGCATTTT. This encodes CASSLGTGRNQPQHF. Complete variable domain (other parts from reference TRBV7-2 and TRBJ1-5): GAGVSQSPSNKVTEKGKDVELRCDPISGHTALYWYRQSLGQGLEFLIYFQGNSAPDKSGLPSDRFSAERTGGSVSTLTIQRTQQEDSAVYLCASSLGTGRNQPQHFGDGTRLSIL.

This rearrangement joins TRBV4-3 to TRBJ2-1; 7 bases match TRBD2. The germline gives CDR1 LGHNA, CDR2 YSLEER. V dropped 0 bases and J dropped 7; count of bases not matched to a gene: 21. The CDR3 runs 20 residues. The CDR3: CASSQDSGFFVGAFKNEQFF. The DNA for the CDR3 is TGCGCCAGCAGCCAAGATAGCGGGTTTTTCGTGGGAGCATTTAAGAATGAGCAGTTCTTC.

The V gene is TRBV4-2, the J gene TRBJ2-5, with 7 bases that match TRBD1. The CDR3 contains 17 residues. Losses at the gene ends were 5 bases for V and 3 bases for J; bases not matched to a gene: 15. CDR1 is LGHNA and CDR2 is YNFKEQ in the germline V gene. CDR3 loop: CASSAQLTGKGKETQYF. The CDR3 DNA follows: TGTGCCAGCAGCGCCCAATTGACAGGGAAAGGGAAAGAGACCCAGTACTTC.

The CDR3 nucleotides are TGTGCCAGCAGTTTATCGGTACAGGGGGCTTCCGGAAACACCATATATTTT. Translating gives CASSLSVQGASGNTIYF. The rearrangement uses TRBV27 and TRBJ1-3, with TRBD1 identical over 9 bases. Per germline, CDR1 MNHEY and CDR2 SMNVEV (reference sequence). V shed 0 bases and J 4 bases; nucleotides not matched to a gene: 7. CDR3 length equals 17 residues.

The V gene is TRBV21-1, the J gene TRBJ2-7; the table's D gene call, TRBD1, was not cross checked with the DNA. TRBV21-1 represents a pseudogene. This CDR3 spans 18 amino acids. The CDR3 loop is CASSKTGGPQRIPYEQYF. CDR3 DNA: TGTGCCAGCAGCAAGACAGGGGGCCCCCAGCGCATCCCCTACGAGCAGTACTTC.